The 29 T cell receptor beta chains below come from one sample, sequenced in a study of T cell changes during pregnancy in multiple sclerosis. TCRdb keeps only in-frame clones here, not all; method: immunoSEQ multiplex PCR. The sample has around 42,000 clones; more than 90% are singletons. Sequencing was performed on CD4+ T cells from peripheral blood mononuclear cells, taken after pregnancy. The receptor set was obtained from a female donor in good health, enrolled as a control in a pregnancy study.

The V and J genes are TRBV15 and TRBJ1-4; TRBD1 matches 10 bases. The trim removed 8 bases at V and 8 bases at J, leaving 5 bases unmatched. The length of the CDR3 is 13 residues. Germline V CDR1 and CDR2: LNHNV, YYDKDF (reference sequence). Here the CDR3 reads CATRQGAGEKLFF. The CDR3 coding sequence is TGTGCCACCCGACAGGGGGCTGGAGAAAAACTGTTTTTT.

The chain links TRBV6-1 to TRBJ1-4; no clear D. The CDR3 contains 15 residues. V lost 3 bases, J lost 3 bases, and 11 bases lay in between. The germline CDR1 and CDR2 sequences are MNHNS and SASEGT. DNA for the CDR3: TGTGCCAGCAGTGACTCGGTTGTAGCTAATGAAAAACTGTTTTTT. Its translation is CASSDSVVANEKLFF.

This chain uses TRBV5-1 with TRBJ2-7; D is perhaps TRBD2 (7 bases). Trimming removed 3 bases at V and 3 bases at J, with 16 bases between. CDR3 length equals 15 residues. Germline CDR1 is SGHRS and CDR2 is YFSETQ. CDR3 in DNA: TGCGCCAGCAGCTGGGCGAGGGGGGGGCGCTACGAGCAGTACTTC. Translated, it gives CASSWARGGRYEQYF.

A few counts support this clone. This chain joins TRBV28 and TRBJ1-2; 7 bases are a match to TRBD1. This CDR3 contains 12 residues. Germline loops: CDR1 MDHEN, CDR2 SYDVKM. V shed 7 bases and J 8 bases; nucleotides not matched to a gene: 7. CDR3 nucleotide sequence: TGTGCCAGCACCCAGGGGGAGGAAGGCTACACCTTC. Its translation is CASTQGEEGYTF.

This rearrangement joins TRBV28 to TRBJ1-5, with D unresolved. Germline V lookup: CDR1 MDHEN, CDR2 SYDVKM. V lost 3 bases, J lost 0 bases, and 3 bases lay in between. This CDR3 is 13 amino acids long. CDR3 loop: CASSFSSNQPQHF. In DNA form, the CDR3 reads TGTGCCAGCAGTTTCTCTAGCAATCAGCCCCAGCATTTT.

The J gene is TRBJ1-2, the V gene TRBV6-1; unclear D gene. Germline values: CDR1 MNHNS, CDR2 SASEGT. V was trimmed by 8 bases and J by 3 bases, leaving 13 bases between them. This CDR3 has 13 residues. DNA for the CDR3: TGTGCCAGCTTGGAGGGAACGGACTATGGCTACACCTTC. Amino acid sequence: CASLEGTDYGYTF.

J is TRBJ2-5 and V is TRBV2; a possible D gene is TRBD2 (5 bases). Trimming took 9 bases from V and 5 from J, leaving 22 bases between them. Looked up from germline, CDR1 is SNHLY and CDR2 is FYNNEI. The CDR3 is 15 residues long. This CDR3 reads CASTRETGVGETQYF. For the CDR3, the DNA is TGTGCCAGTACCCGAGAGACCGGGGTTGGGGAGACCCAGTACTTC.

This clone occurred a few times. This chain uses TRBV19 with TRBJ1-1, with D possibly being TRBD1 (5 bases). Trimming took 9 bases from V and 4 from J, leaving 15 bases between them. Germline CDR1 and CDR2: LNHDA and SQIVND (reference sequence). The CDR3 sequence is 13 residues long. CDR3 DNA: TGTGCCAGCATCGGTAAGGGGCCCACTGAAGCTTTCTTT. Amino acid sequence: CASIGKGPTEAFF.

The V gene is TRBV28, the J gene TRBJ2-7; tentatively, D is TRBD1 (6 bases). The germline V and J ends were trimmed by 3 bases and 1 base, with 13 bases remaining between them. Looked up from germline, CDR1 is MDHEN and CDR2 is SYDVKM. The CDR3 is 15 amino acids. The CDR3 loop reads CASSFLRGFSYEQYF. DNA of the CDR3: TGTGCCAGCAGTTTTCTCAGGGGTTTTTCCTACGAGCAGTACTTC. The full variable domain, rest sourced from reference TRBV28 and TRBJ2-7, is DVKVTQSSRYLVKRTGEKVFLECVQDMDHENMFWYRQDPGLGLRLIYFSYDVKMKEKGDIPEGYSVSREKKERFSLILESASTNQTSMYLCASSFLRGFSYEQYFGPGTRLTVT.

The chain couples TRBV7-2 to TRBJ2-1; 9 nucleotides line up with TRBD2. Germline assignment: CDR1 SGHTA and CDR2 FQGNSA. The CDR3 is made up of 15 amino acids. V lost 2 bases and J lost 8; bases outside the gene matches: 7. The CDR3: CASSLTAGGDDEQFF. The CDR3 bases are TGTGCCAGCAGCTTAACGGCGGGGGGGGATGATGAGCAGTTCTTC. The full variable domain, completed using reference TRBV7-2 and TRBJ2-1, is GAGVSQSPSNKVTEKGKDVELRCDPISGHTALYWYRQSLGQGLEFLIYFQGNSAPDKSGLPSDRFSAERTGGSVSTLTIQRTQQEDSAVYLCASSLTAGGDDEQFFGPGTRLTVL.

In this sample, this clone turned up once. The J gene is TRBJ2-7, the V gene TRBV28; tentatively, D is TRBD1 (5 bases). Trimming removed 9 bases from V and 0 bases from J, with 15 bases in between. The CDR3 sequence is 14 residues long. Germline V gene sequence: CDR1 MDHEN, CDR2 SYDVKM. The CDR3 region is CARPGGHISYEQYF. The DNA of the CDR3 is TGTGCCAGACCGGGCGGACACATCTCCTACGAGCAGTACTTC. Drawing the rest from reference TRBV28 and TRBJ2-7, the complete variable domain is DVKVTQSSRYLVKRTGEKVFLECVQDMDHENMFWYRQDPGLGLRLIYFSYDVKMKEKGDIPEGYSVSREKKERFSLILESASTNQTSMYLCARPGGHISYEQYFGPGTRLTVT.

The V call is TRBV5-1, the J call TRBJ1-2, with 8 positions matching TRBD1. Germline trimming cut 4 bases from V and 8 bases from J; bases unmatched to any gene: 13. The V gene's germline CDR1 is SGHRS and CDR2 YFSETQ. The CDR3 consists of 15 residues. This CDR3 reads CASSITGQDYWGYTF. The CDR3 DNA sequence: TGCGCCAGCAGCATAACGGGACAGGACTACTGGGGCTACACCTTC.

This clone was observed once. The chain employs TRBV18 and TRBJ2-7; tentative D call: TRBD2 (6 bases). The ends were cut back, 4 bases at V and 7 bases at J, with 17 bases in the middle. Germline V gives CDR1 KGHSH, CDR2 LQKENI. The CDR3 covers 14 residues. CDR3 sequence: CASSQPPPGVEQYF. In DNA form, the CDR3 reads TGTGCCAGCTCACAACCACCTCCGGGAGTGGAGCAGTACTTC.

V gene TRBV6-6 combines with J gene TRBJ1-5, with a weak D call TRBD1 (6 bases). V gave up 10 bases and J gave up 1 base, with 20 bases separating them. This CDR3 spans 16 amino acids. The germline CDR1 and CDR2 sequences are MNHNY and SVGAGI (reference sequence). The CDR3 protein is CATGGQSGLSNQPQHF. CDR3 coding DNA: TGTGCCACCGGAGGACAGTCGGGCTTAAGCAATCAGCCCCAGCATTTT.

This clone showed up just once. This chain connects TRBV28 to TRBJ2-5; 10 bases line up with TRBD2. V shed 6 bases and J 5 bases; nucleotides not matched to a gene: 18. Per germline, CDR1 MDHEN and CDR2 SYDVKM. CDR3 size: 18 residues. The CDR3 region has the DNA TGTGCCAGCAGCAAGGGTTTACTAGCGGGGCAACAATGGGAGACCCAGTACTTC. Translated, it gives CASSKGLLAGQQWETQYF.

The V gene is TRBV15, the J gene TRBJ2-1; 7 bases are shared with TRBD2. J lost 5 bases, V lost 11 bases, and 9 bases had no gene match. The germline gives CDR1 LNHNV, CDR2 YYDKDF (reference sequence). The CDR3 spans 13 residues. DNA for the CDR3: TGTGCCGCCCGGGCTAGCGGTGACAATGAGCAGTTCTTC. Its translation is CAARASGDNEQFF. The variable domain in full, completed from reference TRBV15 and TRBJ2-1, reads DAMVIQNPRYQVTQFGKPVTLSCSQTLNHNVMYWYQQKSSQAPKLLFHYYDKDFNNEADTPDNFQSRRPNTSFCFLDIRSPGLGDTAMYLCAARASGDNEQFFGPGTRLTVL.

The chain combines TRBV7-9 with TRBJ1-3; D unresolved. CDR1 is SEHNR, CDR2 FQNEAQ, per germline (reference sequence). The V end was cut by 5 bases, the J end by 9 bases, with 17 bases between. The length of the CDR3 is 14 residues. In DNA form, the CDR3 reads TGTGCCAGCAGCCCCAGGACTCTAGGTTCCACCATATATTTT. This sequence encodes CASSPRTLGSTIYF.

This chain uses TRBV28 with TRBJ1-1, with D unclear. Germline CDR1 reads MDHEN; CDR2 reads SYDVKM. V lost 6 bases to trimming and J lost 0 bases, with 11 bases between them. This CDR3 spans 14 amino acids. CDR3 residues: CASSPRRLNTEAFF. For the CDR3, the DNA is TGTGCCAGCAGCCCTAGAAGATTGAACACTGAAGCTTTCTTT.

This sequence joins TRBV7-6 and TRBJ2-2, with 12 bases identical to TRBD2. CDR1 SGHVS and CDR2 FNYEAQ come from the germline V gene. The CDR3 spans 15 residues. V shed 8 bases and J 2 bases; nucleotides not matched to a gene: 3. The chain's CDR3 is CASQLAGGNTGELFF. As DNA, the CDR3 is TGTGCCAGCCAACTAGCGGGAGGCAACACCGGGGAGCTGTTTTTT.

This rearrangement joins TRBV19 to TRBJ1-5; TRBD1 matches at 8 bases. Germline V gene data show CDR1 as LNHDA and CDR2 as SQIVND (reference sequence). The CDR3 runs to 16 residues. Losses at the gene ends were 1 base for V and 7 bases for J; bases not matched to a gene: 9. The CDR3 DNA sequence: TGTGCCAGTAGTATAGGTGGACAGGGATGGTTACAGCCCCAGCATTTT. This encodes CASSIGGQGWLQPQHF.

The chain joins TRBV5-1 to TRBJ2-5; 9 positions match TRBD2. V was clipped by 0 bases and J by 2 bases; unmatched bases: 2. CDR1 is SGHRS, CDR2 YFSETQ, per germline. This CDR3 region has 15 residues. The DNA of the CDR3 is TGCGCCAGCAGCTTGGCCCTAGCGGGGCAAGAGACCCAGTACTTC. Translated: CASSLALAGQETQYF.

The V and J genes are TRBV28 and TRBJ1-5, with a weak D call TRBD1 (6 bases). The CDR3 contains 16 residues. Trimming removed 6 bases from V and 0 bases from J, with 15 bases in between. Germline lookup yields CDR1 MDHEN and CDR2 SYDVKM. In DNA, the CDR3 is TGTGCCAGCAGCCATGGACAGACTTATAGCAATCAGCCCCAGCATTTT. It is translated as CASSHGQTYSNQPQHF.

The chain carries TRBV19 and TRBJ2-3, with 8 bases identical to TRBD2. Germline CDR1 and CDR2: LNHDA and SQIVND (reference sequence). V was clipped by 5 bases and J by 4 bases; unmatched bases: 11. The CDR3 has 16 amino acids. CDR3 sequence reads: CASSDRGSGKADTQYF. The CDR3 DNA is TGTGCCAGTAGTGACCGGGGTAGCGGGAAGGCAGATACGCAGTATTTT.

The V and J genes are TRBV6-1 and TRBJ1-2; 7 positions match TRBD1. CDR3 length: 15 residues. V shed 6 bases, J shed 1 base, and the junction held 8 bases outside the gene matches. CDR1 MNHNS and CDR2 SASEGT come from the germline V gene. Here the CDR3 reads CASSDAGTVNYGYTF. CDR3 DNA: TGTGCCAGCAGCGATGCCGGGACAGTTAACTATGGCTACACCTTC.

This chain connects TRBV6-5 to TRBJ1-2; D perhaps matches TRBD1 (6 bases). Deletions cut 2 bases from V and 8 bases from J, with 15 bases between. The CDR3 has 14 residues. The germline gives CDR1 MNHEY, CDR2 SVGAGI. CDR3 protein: CASSYIGGPGGYTF. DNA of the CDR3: TGTGCCAGCAGTTACATCGGGGGGCCGGGGGGCTACACCTTC.

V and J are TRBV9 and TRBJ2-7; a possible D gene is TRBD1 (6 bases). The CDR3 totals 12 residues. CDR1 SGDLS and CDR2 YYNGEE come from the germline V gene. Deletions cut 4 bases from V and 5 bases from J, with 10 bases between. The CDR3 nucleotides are TGTGCCAGCAGCTTCCAGGGGCACGAGCAGTACTTC. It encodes CASSFQGHEQYF.

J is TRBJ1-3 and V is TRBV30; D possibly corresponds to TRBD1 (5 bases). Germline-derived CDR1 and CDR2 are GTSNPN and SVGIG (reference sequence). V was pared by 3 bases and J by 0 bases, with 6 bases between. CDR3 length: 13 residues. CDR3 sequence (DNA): TGTGCCTGGAGGGACACCTCTGGAAACACCATATATTTT. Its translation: CAWRDTSGNTIYF.

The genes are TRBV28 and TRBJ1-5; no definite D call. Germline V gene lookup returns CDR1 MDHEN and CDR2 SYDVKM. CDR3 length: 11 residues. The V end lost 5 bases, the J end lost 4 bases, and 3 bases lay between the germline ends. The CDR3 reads CASSENQPQHF. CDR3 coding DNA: TGTGCCAGCAGTGAGAATCAGCCCCAGCATTTT.

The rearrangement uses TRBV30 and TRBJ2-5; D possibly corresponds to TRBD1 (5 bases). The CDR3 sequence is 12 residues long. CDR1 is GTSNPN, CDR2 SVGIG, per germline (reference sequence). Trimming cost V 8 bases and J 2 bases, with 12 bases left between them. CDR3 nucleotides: TGTGCCGGAAGGGGTACTCAAGAGACCCAGTACTTC. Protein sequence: CAGRGTQETQYF.